These 20 T cell receptor beta chains originate from one sample sequenced in a study of T cells in Graves' hyperthyroidism and ophthalmopathy. Amplified TCR beta CDR3 regions derived from RNA transcripts. During a first-round RT-PCR of the TCR CDR3, the HTBI primer set was used. MiXCR, run by TCRdb on the multiplex PCR reads, gives a single entry per CDR3 protein. This sample yields fewer than 500,000 distinct CDR3 sequences, of which roughly 14% are seen a single time; roughly 13% belongs to the top ten. The specimen sequenced was blood. The receptors come from a man aged 18 to 30 with Graves' ophthalmopathy.

This clonotype was seen only a few times. J is TRBJ1-3 and V is TRBV12-3 or TRBV12-4, with 9 positions matching TRBD1. This CDR3 contains 14 residues. V lost 5 bases, J lost 4 bases, and 3 bases stayed unmatched. CDR3 protein: CASSQGQGGNTIYF. The CDR3 nucleotides read TGTGCCAGCAGTCAGGGACAGGGAGGAAACACCATATATTTT.

This clonotype was found many times. The chain recombines TRBV5-8 with TRBJ2-5; perhaps TRBD2 as D (5 bases). V was trimmed by 4 bases and J by 0 bases, leaving 7 bases between them. The CDR3 has 13 residues. Germline lookup yields CDR1 SGHTS and CDR2 YDEGEE. CDR3 bases: TGTGCCAGCAGCCGACTATACCAAGAGACCCAGTACTTC. Protein: CASSRLYQETQYF. The full variable domain, rest sourced from reference TRBV5-8 and TRBJ2-5, is EAGVTQSPTHLIKTRGQQATLRCSPISGHTSVYWYQQALGLGLQFLLWYDEGEERNRGNFPPRFSGRQFPNYSSELNVNALELEDSALYLCASSRLYQETQYFGPGTRLLVL.

This clonotype appeared many times. The chain's CDR3 is CAWAPLGGLENIQYF. The CDR3 DNA is TGTGCCTGGGCTCCCTTGGGAGGACTAGAAAACATTCAGTACTTC. The chain links TRBV30 to TRBJ2-4; 7 bases fit TRBD2. The CDR3 covers 15 residues. The germline V gene has CDR1 GTSNPN and CDR2 SVGIG (reference sequence). J lost 5 bases, V lost 5 bases, and 12 bases had no gene match.

The chain recombines TRBV6-4 with TRBJ1-1; TRBD1 is a possible D gene (5 bases). CDR1 is MRHNA and CDR2 is SNTAGT in the germline V gene. V lost 2 bases to trimming and J lost 6 bases, with 10 bases between them. CDR3 length: 13 residues. The CDR3 nucleotides are TGTGCCAGCAGTGACGGGGACGGATCTGAAGCTTTCTTT. This translates into CASSDGDGSEAFF.

This clonotype was recorded a few times. This chain uses TRBV15 with TRBJ2-3, with D perhaps given as TRBD1 or TRBD2 (5 bases each). Germline CDR1 reads LNHNV; CDR2 reads YYDKDF (reference sequence). The ends were cut back, 1 base at V and 1 base at J, with 12 bases in the middle. The CDR3 is 16 amino acids. The CDR3 DNA sequence: TGTGCCACCAGCAGAGGGGGACGAGGTGGCACAGATACGCAGTATTTT. It translates to CATSRGGRGGTDTQYF.

This clonotype was counted only a few times. The genes are TRBV11-3 and TRBJ2-2; 7 nucleotides align to TRBD1. V lost 5 bases, J lost 4 bases, and 7 bases stayed unmatched. Germline V CDR1 and CDR2: SGHNT, YENEEA. The length of the CDR3 is 15 residues. The DNA for the CDR3 is TGTGCCAGCAGCCCTGCGACAGGGCTCACCGGGGAGCTGTTTTTT. It yields the protein CASSPATGLTGELFF. The full variable domain, completed using reference TRBV11-3 and TRBJ2-2, is EAGVVQSPRYKIIEKKQPVAFWCNPISGHNTLYWYLQNLGQGPELLIRYENEEAVDDSQLPKDRFSAERLKGVDSTLKIQPAELGDSAVYLCASSPATGLTGELFFGEGSRLTVL.

This clonotype showed up just a few times. CDR3 amino acids: CASSQPGREQYF. In DNA, the CDR3 is TGCGCCAGCAGCCAACCGGGACGCGAGCAGTACTTC. The V and J genes are TRBV4-1 and TRBJ2-7; D possibly matches TRBD1 or TRBD2 (5 bases each). The CDR3 length is 12 residues. Trimming stripped 2 bases from V and 6 bases from J, with 8 bases between. Germline V lookup: CDR1 MGHRA, CDR2 YSYEKL.

This clonotype was seen a handful of times. Just one base apart from a much larger clone, this may be a read error. The chain employs TRBV28 and TRBJ2-5; perhaps D is TRBD1 or TRBD2 (5 bases each). Germline loops: CDR1 MDHEN, CDR2 SYDVKM. V dropped 3 bases and J dropped 4 bases, with 21 bases sitting between them. The CDR3 loop spans 17 amino acids. CDR3 bases: TGTGCCAGCAGTTTCTCGCACGGGGCTCCAAGGAGAGAGACCCAGTACTTC. Translating it yields CASSFSHGAPRRETQYF. Full variable domain (missing parts from reference TRBV28 and TRBJ2-5): DVKVTQSSRYLVKRTGEKVFLECVQDMDHENMFWYRQDPGLGLRLIYFSYDVKMKEKGDIPEGYSVSREKKERFSLILESASTNQTSMYLCASSFSHGAPRRETQYFGPGTRLLVL.

This chain uses TRBV9 with TRBJ1-2; no clear D gene. The CDR3 length is 16 residues. CDR1 and CDR2 from the germline V gene are SGDLS and YYNGEE. Trimming stripped 0 bases from V and 4 bases from J, with 16 bases between. The CDR3 reads CASSVDGSVPVYGYTF. The CDR3, as DNA: TGTGCCAGCAGCGTAGATGGCTCGGTACCGGTCTATGGCTACACCTTC.

Many counts were recorded for this clonotype. J is TRBJ1-1 and V is TRBV6-1, with D perhaps TRBD1 (6 bases). Germline V gene lookup returns CDR1 MNHNS and CDR2 SASEGT. The V gene lost 5 bases and the J gene lost 4 bases, with 11 bases spanning the gap. CDR3 length equals 13 residues. CDR3 coding DNA: TGTGCCAGCAGTTTGGGACACTCCACTGAAGCTTTCTTT. It is translated as CASSLGHSTEAFF.

This clonotype showed up many times. The chain couples TRBV10-3 to TRBJ2-5, with 7 bases lining up with TRBD1. The germline V gene has CDR1 ENHRY and CDR2 SYGVKD. The CDR3 contains 16 residues. V was pared by 3 bases and J by 3 bases, with 10 bases of the junction left unmatched. The CDR3 here is CAISDYRQGREETQYF. CDR3 bases: TGTGCCATCAGTGATTACCGACAGGGAAGGGAAGAGACCCAGTACTTC.

This clonotype has at least ten counts. The chain couples TRBV19 to TRBJ1-1, with unresolved D. Germline assignment: CDR1 LNHDA and CDR2 SQIVND (reference sequence). V dropped 2 bases and J dropped 0 bases, with 7 bases sitting between them. The CDR3 has 14 residues. CDR3 sequence reads: CASSISAMNTEAFF. The DNA of the CDR3 is TGTGCCAGTAGTATAAGTGCCATGAACACTGAAGCTTTCTTT.

This clonotype was detected many times. The chain carries TRBV27 and TRBJ2-3, with D possibly matching TRBD2 (6 bases). The CDR3 loop spans 16 amino acids. Between the trimmed V and J ends, which lost 5 bases and 5 bases, there was a span of 20 bases. Germline CDR1 MNHEY, CDR2 SMNVEV (reference sequence). In DNA form, the CDR3 reads TGTGCCAGCAGTGCCCCTAGCGTACCCTTGGTAGATACGCAGTATTTT. Its translation is CASSAPSVPLVDTQYF.

This clonotype occurred many times. V usage is TRBV10-1 and J usage is TRBJ2-5; D unresolved. Germline V gene data show CDR1 as WNHNN and CDR2 as SYGVQD (reference sequence). V lost 6 bases to trimming and J lost 5 bases, with 7 bases between them. CDR3 size: 11 residues. The CDR3 DNA reads TGCGCCAGCAGCGAGGACGAGACCCAGTACTTC. Residues: CASSEDETQYF.

This clonotype was seen at least ten times. V is TRBV20-1 and J is TRBJ1-1; the D is unclear. This CDR3 contains 14 residues. Germline CDR1 DFQATT, CDR2 SNEGSKA (reference sequence). The ends were cut back, 5 bases at V and 4 bases at J, with 17 bases in the middle. In nucleotides, the CDR3 is TGCAGTGCTCTATCGACGGCGGGGAGCACTGAAGCTTTCTTT. Encoded protein: CSALSTAGSTEAFF.

This clonotype was observed a few times. The chain recombines TRBV4-2 with TRBJ2-1; 10 bases map to TRBD1. V trimming: 3 bases; J trimming: 10 bases; junction bases outside the gene matches: 6. The CDR3 has 14 residues. From germline, CDR1 is LGHNA and CDR2 YNFKEQ. CDR3 coding DNA: TGTGCCAGCAGCCACAGGGACAGGGGCTGGGAGCAGTTCTTC. Its protein is CASSHRDRGWEQFF.

This clonotype appeared a few times. A much more abundant neighbour one base away suggests this may be a read error. V is TRBV20-1 and J is TRBJ2-3, with D perhaps TRBD2 (6 bases). This CDR3 has 14 residues. V gave up 0 bases and J gave up 4 bases, with 11 bases separating them. Germline CDR1 and CDR2: DFQATT and SNEGSKA (reference sequence). CDR3 nucleotide sequence: TGCAGTGCTAGAGACGGGGCTAGCGCAGATACGCAGTATTTT. This gives the protein CSARDGASADTQYF.

This clonotype was counted between two and nine times. A far more abundant clone sits one base away, making this likely a read error. V and J are TRBV7-2 and TRBJ1-5; unclear D gene. Germline V gives CDR1 SGHTA, CDR2 FQGNSA. The CDR3 is 12 amino acids. For the CDR3, the DNA is TGTGCCAACAGCTCGAGCAATCAGCCCCAGCATTTT. It codes for CANSSSNQPQHF.

The J gene is TRBJ2-4, the V gene TRBV29-1; the match to TRBD1 covers 9 bases. Germline-derived CDR1 and CDR2 are SQVTM and ANQGSEA. The CDR3 length is 13 residues. Unmatched junction bases numbered 9, after V lost 6 bases and J lost 9 bases. CDR3 protein: CSVYRDRDSIQYF. CDR3 nucleotides: TGCAGCGTCTACCGGGACAGGGATAGCATTCAGTACTTC.

This clonotype was picked up many times. This chain's CDR3 is CASTGTGDTEAFF. CDR3 sequence (DNA): TGCGCCAGCACCGGGACAGGGGACACTGAAGCTTTCTTT. The chain combines TRBV10-1 with TRBJ1-1; 10 bases fit TRBD1. The V segment lost 7 bases and the J segment 3 bases; nucleotides outside the gene matches: 2. Germline V gene data show CDR1 as WNHNN and CDR2 as SYGVQD (reference sequence). The CDR3 sequence is 13 residues long.